Presented here are 20 T cell receptor beta chains from one specimen sequenced in a study of T-cell memory formation after mild COVID-19 (dated by TCRdb to the early 2020s). Receptor libraries were prepared by 5' RACE. Sequencing relied on an Illumina NovaSeq 6000. Using fastp trimming at Q25 and MiXCR clonotype assembly, TCRdb reanalyzed the public sequencing data and kept in-frame beta chains. Each CDR3 protein appears once, grouped with its most common genes and DNA. Present in this sample are about 430,000 distinct CDR3 sequences, more than 15% of which were seen just once. The ten most abundant clones make up roughly 21% of the sample. Sequencing input: PBMCs or a T cell subset sorted from them (not recorded which). The receptors here all came from a man aged 18 to 35 who had mild COVID-19 (a few samples of this study predate the infection). The sample titles of this study are shuffled in the database, so cell type and time point are left out; the donor was told from shared clones.

The chain combines TRBV5-4 with TRBJ2-1; 7 bases fit TRBD1. With V trimmed by 6 bases and J by 5 bases, 5 bases remained unmatched. Germline CDR1 reads SGHNT; CDR2 reads YYREEE (reference sequence). This CDR3 contains 13 residues. CDR3 sequence: CASTPGQNNEQFF. DNA of the CDR3: TGTGCCAGCACACCGGGACAGAACAATGAGCAGTTCTTC.

This chain joins TRBV9 and TRBJ2-3, with TRBD1 identical over 8 bases. V shed 5 bases, J shed 0 bases, and the junction held 5 bases outside the gene matches. CDR3 size: 15 residues. Germline loops: CDR1 SGDLS, CDR2 YYNGEE. The CDR3 sequence is CASREDRESTDTQYF. Here the CDR3 DNA reads TGTGCCAGCAGGGAGGACAGGGAGAGCACAGATACGCAGTATTTT.

The chain joins TRBV11-2 to TRBJ1-1; possible D gene TRBD1, 5 bases. Germline loops: CDR1 SGHAT, CDR2 FQNNGV. This CDR3 spans 14 amino acids. V lost 0 bases and J lost 4, with 9 bases in between. The CDR3 region is CASSLDPGLTEAFF. The DNA for the CDR3 is TGTGCCAGCAGCTTAGATCCAGGGCTCACTGAAGCTTTCTTT.

The sample holds a few counts of this clonotype. The V gene is TRBV7-3, the J gene TRBJ2-5; 7 nucleotides align to TRBD2. The germline V gene has CDR1 SGHTA and CDR2 FQGTGA. This CDR3 comprises 14 residues. The V gene end was trimmed by 1 base and the J gene end by 2 bases; junction bases not matched to a gene: 1. The CDR3: CASSLNGGQETQYF. The CDR3 bases are TGTGCCAGCAGCTTAAACGGGGGGCAAGAGACCCAGTACTTC.

This chain uses TRBV3-1 with TRBJ1-4; TRBD1 is a possible D gene (6 bases). The CDR3 has 15 amino acids. Germline V gene data show CDR1 as LGHDT and CDR2 as YNNKEL (reference sequence). Trimming cost V 6 bases and J 0 bases, with 11 bases left between them. CDR3 nucleotide sequence: TGTGCCAGCAGTGATGGACAGACAACTAATGAAAAACTGTTTTTT. It yields the protein CASSDGQTTNEKLFF.

This clonotype was seen a few times. The chain combines TRBV5-1 with TRBJ2-3; 8 bases agree with TRBD1. This CDR3 spans 17 amino acids. Losses at the gene ends were 0 bases for V and 1 base for J; bases not matched to a gene: 7. Germline V CDR1 and CDR2: SGHRS, YFSETQ. CDR3 nucleotide sequence: TGCGCCAGCAGCTTGGGGACAGGGTATCCCCGCACAGATACGCAGTATTTT. Its protein is CASSLGTGYPRTDTQYF.

V usage is TRBV5-6 and J usage is TRBJ2-7; TRBD1 is a possible D gene (7 bases). V was clipped by 3 bases and J by 6 bases, with 25 bases between them. The V gene's germline CDR1 is SGHDT and CDR2 YYEEEE. This CDR3 region has 17 residues. CDR3 protein: CASSSRGGGDSPIEQYF. The CDR3 DNA reads TGTGCCAGCAGCTCCCGGGGTGGCGGGGACAGCCCTATCGAGCAGTACTTC. Based on the CDR3 plus reference TRBV5-6 and TRBJ2-7, the full variable domain is DAGVTQSPTHLIKTRGQQVTLRCSPKSGHDTVSWYQQALGQGPQFIFQYYEEEERQRGNFPDRFSGHQFPNYSSELNVNALLLGDSALYLCASSSRGGGDSPIEQYFGPGTRLTVT.

This clonotype has just a few counts. V usage is TRBV7-3 and J usage is TRBJ1-1, with D possibly TRBD1 on 5 matching bases. V dropped 5 bases and J dropped 4 bases, with 14 bases sitting between them. The germline gives CDR1 SGHTA, CDR2 FQGTGA. The CDR3 is 14 amino acids. CDR3 residues: CASSPDMSRTEAFF. CDR3 nucleotide sequence: TGTGCCAGCAGCCCGGACATGTCGCGCACTGAAGCTTTCTTT.

The V call is TRBV20-1, the J call TRBJ2-7, with D hard to call. The V end was cut by 0 bases, the J end by 0 bases, with 6 bases between. The CDR3 totals 13 residues. Per germline, CDR1 DFQATT and CDR2 SNEGSKA (reference sequence). CDR3: CSARDPASYEQYV. CDR3 nucleotide sequence: TGCAGTGCTAGAGATCCGGCCTCCTACGAGCAGTACGTC.

The chain couples TRBV7-9 to TRBJ2-5, with D possibly TRBD2 on 7 matching bases. The length of the CDR3 is 17 residues. The V gene lost 5 bases and the J gene lost 1 base, with 20 bases spanning the gap. Germline CDR1 is SEHNR and CDR2 is FQNEAQ (reference sequence). The CDR3 region is CASSPRGVAGGQETQYF. As DNA, the CDR3 is TGTGCCAGCAGCCCGAGGGGGGTAGCGGGTGGCCAAGAGACCCAGTACTTC.

The chain employs TRBV18 and TRBJ1-5, with no clear D. Trimming took off 1 base at V and 5 bases at J, with 6 bases between the two ends. In germline, CDR1 is KGHSH, CDR2 LQKENI. The CDR3 covers 13 residues. The CDR3 protein is CASSPRNDQPQHF. The CDR3 bases are TGTGCCAGCTCACCACGGAATGATCAGCCCCAGCATTTT.

The chain couples TRBV7-2 to TRBJ2-3; 8 positions match TRBD2. After removal of 7 bases from V and 4 bases from J, the junction contained 7 bases not matched to a gene. CDR1 and CDR2 (germline): SGHTA, FQGNSA. This CDR3 has 14 amino acids. This chain's CDR3 is CASTRGGSPDTQYF. DNA of the CDR3: TGTGCCAGCACCCGGGGGGGGTCCCCAGATACGCAGTATTTT.

This rearrangement joins TRBV27 to TRBJ1-5, with D hard to call. The CDR3 is 13 residues long. Trimming removed 1 base at V and 6 bases at J, with 7 bases between. Germline V CDR1 and CDR2: MNHEY, SMNVEV (reference sequence). CDR3 nucleotide sequence: TGTGCCAGCAGTTTATTCGGTGCTCAGCCCCAGCATTTT. Amino acid sequence: CASSLFGAQPQHF.

The V call is TRBV11-2, the J call TRBJ2-7; a weak D match, TRBD2 (6 bases). Germline CDR1 reads SGHAT; CDR2 reads FQNNGV. The CDR3 runs 12 residues. V was pared by 8 bases and J by 4 bases, with 12 bases between. CDR3 loop: CASGRDLYEQYV. As DNA, the CDR3 is TGTGCCAGCGGGCGGGACCTTTACGAGCAGTACGTC.

The genes are TRBV29-1 and TRBJ2-5; D is unresolved. V lost 0 bases and J 0 bases, leaving 5 bases between the germline ends. The CDR3 consists of 13 residues. Germline V CDR1 and CDR2: SQVTM, ANQGSEA. Here the CDR3 DNA reads TGCAGCGTTGAAGACCACTACCAAGAGACCCAGTACTTC. Translating gives CSVEDHYQETQYF.

This clonotype was seen many times. The chain recombines TRBV5-6 with TRBJ2-1; D possibly uses TRBD1 or TRBD2 (5 bases each). Trimming took off 0 bases at V and 9 bases at J, with 7 bases between the two ends. Germline V lookup: CDR1 SGHDT, CDR2 YYEEEE. The CDR3 contains 12 residues. The CDR3 region has the DNA TGTGCCAGCAGCTTGGGTGGGACTGAGCAGTTCTTC. Translating it yields CASSLGGTEQFF.

This clonotype was found many times. The chain recombines TRBV7-2 with TRBJ2-3; 7 bases fit TRBD1. CDR3 length equals 14 residues. Germline V gene sequence: CDR1 SGHTA, CDR2 FQGNSA. The trim removed 4 bases at V and 5 bases at J, leaving 6 bases unmatched. This CDR3 reads CASSSRQGVDTQYF. CDR3 bases: TGTGCCAGCAGCTCTCGTCAGGGGGTAGATACGCAGTATTTT.

This clonotype was detected only a few times. The chain employs TRBV10-1 and TRBJ1-1; D is unclear. The V gene lost 5 bases and the J gene lost 4 bases, with 8 bases spanning the gap. Germline CDR1 and CDR2: WNHNN and SYGVQD (reference sequence). The CDR3 spans 12 residues. The CDR3 region has the DNA TGCGCCAGCAGTAACCAGTTCACTGAAGCTTTCTTT. Residues: CASSNQFTEAFF.

Turning to this clonotype: A much larger clone lies a single base off, so this may be a read error. V is TRBV12-3 or TRBV12-4 and J is TRBJ1-5; no reliable D call. Trimming shortened V by 7 bases and J by 0 bases, and 4 bases separated the two germline ends. The CDR3 has 12 amino acids. Here the CDR3 DNA reads TGTGCCAGCACCTATAGCAATCAGCCCCAGCATTTT. Its protein is CASTYSNQPQHF.

The gene calls are TRBV4-1 and TRBJ2-2; TRBD2 matches at 7 bases. Germline assignment: CDR1 MGHRA and CDR2 YSYEKL. This CDR3 contains 16 residues. The V gene end was trimmed by 1 base and the J gene end by 7 bases; junction bases not matched to a gene: 9. The CDR3 DNA reads TGCGCCAGCAGCCAAGTTGGACTAGTTTTCTTCGGGGAGCTGTTTTTT. Translating it yields CASSQVGLVFFGELFF.